This T cell receptor (beta chain) appears in the sequencing data of a study of cytomegalovirus exposure and HLA in healthy donors. General study results and limits: The study labeled fewer than 200 TCR beta chains cytomegalovirus-associated.

60 Vbeta and 13 Jbeta primers were used in PCR. The data were produced by immunoSEQ multiplex PCR, yet TCRdb's version contains in-frame clones alone and is incomplete. The sample lists tens of thousands of clones, 82% occurring once. Points on this clone: The antigen is not known.

The CDR3 is made up of 15 amino acids. Germline-derived CDR1 and CDR2 are SGDLS and YYNGEE. The V and J ends lost 0 bases and 1 base, in that order; junction bases with no gene match: 2. V gene TRBV9 combines with J gene TRBJ2-3, with TRBD2 matching 7 bases. This clonotype was sampled from a man in his forties or fifties in good health and CMV-seronegative. Material for sequencing was PBMCs. CDR3 amino acids: CASSVARGGTDTQYF. The CDR3 region has the DNA TGTGCCAGCAGCGTAGCTCGGGGGGGCACAGATACGCAGTATTTT.